This entry lists 2 T cell receptor beta chains sequenced from one sample in a study of OX40 agonist ivuxolimab in advanced cancers. Assay used: immunoSEQ multiplex PCR; TCRdb lists only in-frame clones, some missing. Counted here are about 60,000 clones, approximately 84% occurring once; the ten biggest clones make up about 13%. Sequences were derived from CD4+ or CD8+ T cells sorted from blood, sampled in a trial of the OX40 agonist ivuxolimab. These receptors were collected from an adult with an advanced solid tumor such as melanoma, head and neck, liver or kidney cancer.

J is TRBJ1-2 and V is TRBV9, with TRBD1 matching over 8 bases. Trimming took 4 bases from V and 6 from J; bases not matched to a gene: 14. The CDR3 consists of 16 residues. The germline gives CDR1 SGDLS, CDR2 YYNGEE. The chain's CDR3 is CASSLRPTGDFNGYTF. As DNA, the CDR3 is TGTGCCAGCAGCCTACGGCCGACAGGGGACTTTAATGGCTACACCTTC.

The CDR3 DNA sequence: TGTGCCAGCAGTGACCCGAACACCTACGAGCAGTACTTC. It translates to CASSDPNTYEQYF. This chain links TRBV2 with TRBJ2-7; no clear D. Trimming took 3 bases from V and 2 from J, leaving 8 bases between them. This CDR3 has 13 residues. The V gene's germline CDR1 is SNHLY and CDR2 FYNNEI.